Sequencing of this T cell receptor beta chain was carried out in a study of T cell responses to AZD1222 COVID-19 vaccine. The ends lost 8 bases at V and 5 bases at J; junction bases unmatched: 8. From germline, CDR1 is SNHLY and CDR2 FYNNEI. The CDR3 loop spans 14 amino acids. Libraries were prepared by immunoSEQ multiplex PCR; TCRdb keeps only in-frame clonotypes and omits some of them. The repertoire consists of 120,000 to 150,000 clones, with roughly 89% occurring once and the leading ten covering around 7.6%. This clone was recorded once. Sequencing used peripheral blood, obtained 28 days after the second dose of the MenACWY control vaccine. The V call is TRBV2, the J call TRBJ2-1, with 8 bases fitting TRBD2. The clonotype comes from an adult who received the MenACWY meningococcal vaccine as a control. The CDR3 DNA follows: TGTGCCAGCCGTTGGCGGGAGGCAAACAATGAGCAGTTCTTC. It translates to CASRWREANNEQFF.